This T cell receptor beta chain was profiled in a study of blood T cell repertoires in COVID-19. Study as a whole: Researchers got acute and convalescent COVID-19 samples from the United States, Italy and Spain. PBMCs, B-cell-depleted T cells, or T cells provided the cDNA or gDNA that made up the material.

V shed 2 bases and J shed 0 bases, with 13 bases lying between them. Germline V gene data show CDR1 as GTSNPN and CDR2 as SVGIG (reference sequence). This CDR3 has 15 residues. Study processing details: Quantification of nucleated cells was approximated via reference gene primer amplification. The assay was immunoSEQ multiplex PCR, and TCRdb's table has in-frame clones only and misses some. V and J calls plus clone size are reproduced from that table; the DNA served to infer D and trimming. This sample has some 80,000 clones; about 88% occur once, and the top ten carry 15% to 20%. This TCR was recovered from a woman of 80 years or more with active or convalescent COVID-19. The chain uses TRBV30 and TRBJ1-1; D not resolved. Sequencing was performed on peripheral blood. The CDR3 reads CAWSTLGRLNTEAFF. For the CDR3, the DNA is TGTGCCTGGAGTACCCTGGGCAGGTTGAACACTGAAGCTTTCTTT.